These 25 T cell receptor beta chains share one sample of origin, sequenced in a study of blood T cells in healthy people across ages. A second PCR, run for roughly 7 to 12 cycles, used a sample-barcoded 5' primer plus a J-beta primer mix. TCRdb ran MiXCR on the 5' RACE reads and lists one entry per CDR3 protein. The repertoire holds 600,000 to 800,000 distinct CDR3 sequences, roughly half seen once, with 13% in the top ten. The sample was blood. These receptors were collected from an elderly woman in good health.

This clonotype appeared once. CDR3 amino acids: CATSYGTHQSTDTQYF. The DNA for the CDR3 is TGTGCCACCAGTTACGGGACACACCAAAGCACAGATACGCAGTATTTT. The chain combines TRBV24-1 with TRBJ2-3; weak D call: TRBD1 (6 bases). The CDR3 is 16 residues long. V was trimmed by 6 bases and J by 0 bases, leaving 15 bases between them. CDR1 KGHDR and CDR2 SFDVKD come from the germline V gene.

The chain joins TRBV5-4 to TRBJ1-4; 10 bases are shared with TRBD1. Trimming removed 0 bases from V and 3 bases from J; junction bases left unmatched: 5. Germline V gene sequence: CDR1 SGHNT, CDR2 YYREEE (reference sequence). The CDR3 consists of 17 residues. CDR3 nucleotides: TGTGCCAGCAGCTTGGTGGGACAGGGGCCAGCTAATGAAAAACTGTTTTTT. This translates into CASSLVGQGPANEKLFF.

Points on this clonotype: The conserved phenylalanine or tryptophan normally closing the CDR3 is absent here, so this likely arose from a read error. This sequence joins TRBV5-1 and TRBJ2-3, with 10 bases lining up with TRBD2. CDR1 is SGHRS, CDR2 YFSETQ, per germline. This CDR3 is built from 18 residues. The CDR3 DNA is TGCGCCTGCAGCCCCCCCGGGACTAGCGACCCTAGCACAGATACGCAGTATGTT. Amino acids: CACSPPGTSDPSTDTQYV.

V usage is TRBV7-3 and J usage is TRBJ2-1; tentative D call: TRBD1 (5 bases). Germline values: CDR1 SGHTA, CDR2 FQGTGA. The CDR3 is 11 amino acids. V lost 8 bases, J lost 7 bases, and 9 bases lay in between. The CDR3 sequence is CASGKGNEQFF. In DNA, the CDR3 is TGTGCCAGCGGTAAGGGGAATGAGCAGTTCTTC.

The chain combines TRBV5-1 with TRBJ1-2, with no clear D. With 0 bases removed from V and 8 bases from J, the gap between germline ends came to 14 bases. The CDR3 is 14 residues long. Germline lookup yields CDR1 SGHRS and CDR2 YFSETQ. The CDR3 region is CASSLDGNRRGYTF. CDR3 coding DNA: TGCGCCAGCAGCTTGGACGGGAATAGGAGGGGCTACACCTTC.

For the CDR3, the DNA is TGCGCCAGCAGCCAAGAGGGGGTCGGGGGTACCGGGGAGCTGTTTTTT. This encodes CASSQEGVGGTGELFF. V and J are TRBV5-1 and TRBJ2-2, with D perhaps TRBD1 or TRBD2 (6 bases each). Germline CDR1 SGHRS, CDR2 YFSETQ. This CDR3 is 16 amino acids long. Trimming removed 4 bases at V and 5 bases at J, with 18 bases between.

V and J are TRBV20-1 and TRBJ1-1; D perhaps matches TRBD1 (5 bases). Germline CDR1 and CDR2: DFQATT and SNEGSKA (reference sequence). With 1 base removed from V and 0 bases from J, the gap between germline ends came to 9 bases. CDR3 length equals 14 residues. The CDR3 DNA follows: TGCAGTGCTAGAGGGGGCAGTATGAACACTGAAGCTTTCTTT. Amino acids: CSARGGSMNTEAFF.

CDR3 sequence (DNA): TGTGCCAGCAGCCACCCCGGGCTAGCGGGTTCCTCCTACGAGCAGTACTTC. Its translation is CASSHPGLAGSSYEQYF. This chain uses TRBV16 with TRBJ2-7; 8 bases agree with TRBD2. The germline gives CDR1 KGHSY, CDR2 FQNENV. V dropped 3 bases and J dropped 0; count of bases not matched to a gene: 10. CDR3 length: 17 amino acids.

The gene calls are TRBV29-1 and TRBJ1-2; the match to TRBD1 covers 9 bases. The CDR3 length is 14 residues. V was pared by 2 bases and J by 6 bases, with 7 bases of the junction left unmatched. CDR1 and CDR2 (germline): SQVTM, ANQGSEA. The DNA for the CDR3 is TGCAGCGTTGAAAAAGTACAGGGGGCCGATGGCTACACCTTC. Its translation: CSVEKVQGADGYTF.

The rearrangement joins TRBV6-5 to TRBJ1-3; D ambiguous. The germline gives CDR1 MNHEY, CDR2 SVGAGI. CDR3 size: 15 residues. Between the trimmed V and J ends, which lost 6 bases and 0 bases, there was a span of 12 bases. In nucleotides, the CDR3 is TGTGCCAGCAGCCGAGAGGGAGCCTCTGGAAACACCATATATTTT. It translates to CASSREGASGNTIYF.

This clonotype was detected ten times or more. This chain connects TRBV6-2 or TRBV6-3 to TRBJ1-5, with D possibly TRBD1 on 6 matching bases. Germline assignment: CDR1 MNHEY and CDR2 SVGEGT. This CDR3 comprises 18 residues. V dropped 2 bases and J dropped 0 bases, with 17 bases sitting between them. CDR3 nucleotides: TGTGCCAGCAGTTACGATAGCGAGAGGGGGTATAGCAATCAGCCCCAGCATTTT. Encoded protein: CASSYDSERGYSNQPQHF.

Many counts were recorded for this clonotype. The rearrangement joins TRBV28 to TRBJ2-1; no firm D call. The V end lost 6 bases, the J end lost 2 bases, and 14 bases lay between the germline ends. The CDR3 length is 15 residues. Per the germline V gene, CDR1 is MDHEN and CDR2 is SYDVKM. The CDR3 here is CASSPLDTAYNEQFF. In DNA, the CDR3 is TGTGCCAGCAGCCCACTCGACACCGCCTACAATGAGCAGTTCTTC.

This chain links TRBV4-3 with TRBJ1-2, with D hard to call. The germline gives CDR1 LGHNA, CDR2 YSLEER. The CDR3 covers 15 residues. V lost 0 bases, J lost 7 bases, and 15 bases lay in between. For the CDR3, the DNA is TGCGCCAGCAGCCAAGATAGTTGGGCCAGTGGTGGCTACACCTTC. Translation gives CASSQDSWASGGYTF.

This clonotype was seen many times. This chain uses TRBV28 with TRBJ1-2; D gene unclear. This CDR3 is 10 amino acids long. V lost 6 bases and J 3 bases, leaving 2 bases between the germline ends. Germline-derived CDR1 and CDR2 are MDHEN and SYDVKM. CDR3 coding DNA: TGTGCCAGCAGCGACTATGGCTACACCTTC. Its protein product is CASSDYGYTF.

This clonotype was seen many times. The chain carries TRBV20-1 and TRBJ2-7, with TRBD2 matching 9 bases. This CDR3 comprises 14 residues. The germline V gene encodes CDR1 DFQATT and CDR2 SNEGSKA (reference sequence). The V gene end was trimmed by 4 bases and the J gene end by 0 bases; junction bases not matched to a gene: 4. The CDR3 here is CSAKRAGGSYEQYF. The CDR3 nucleotides read TGCAGTGCTAAGAGAGCGGGAGGCTCCTACGAGCAGTACTTC.

Worth noting for this clonotype: With a much larger clone just one base away, this may be a read error. V usage is TRBV7-9 and J usage is TRBJ2-6; TRBD1 matches 8 bases. Germline values: CDR1 SEHNR, CDR2 FQNEAQ (reference sequence). The CDR3 is made up of 15 amino acids. CDR3 in amino acids: CASNFRGPRANVPTF. The CDR3 DNA follows: TGTGCCAGCAACTTCAGGGGGCCTAGGGCCAACGTCCCGACTTTC.

J is TRBJ1-1 and V is TRBV4-2; D is undetermined. This CDR3 has 13 amino acids. Germline values: CDR1 LGHNA, CDR2 YNFKEQ. V was cut by 6 bases and J by 0 bases, with 8 bases left in between. Here the CDR3 reads CASRRDMNTEAFF. As DNA, the CDR3 is TGTGCCAGCAGGAGAGACATGAACACTGAAGCTTTCTTT.

The chain recombines TRBV27 with TRBJ2-3, with 7 bases matching TRBD2. The CDR3 has 15 amino acids. CDR1 and CDR2 from the germline V gene are MNHEY and SMNVEV (reference sequence). With V trimmed by 2 bases and J by 2 bases, 4 bases remained unmatched. CDR3 loop: CASSLQTSDTDTQYF. CDR3 nucleotides: TGTGCCAGCAGTTTACAAACTAGCGACACAGATACGCAGTATTTT.

This clonotype was counted many times. The chain employs TRBV28 and TRBJ2-4, with D maybe TRBD2 (5 bases). Trimming stripped 6 bases from V and 0 bases from J, with 15 bases between. The germline V gene encodes CDR1 MDHEN and CDR2 SYDVKM. The CDR3 sequence is 16 residues long. The CDR3 reads CASRVGEWKAKNIQYF. The DNA for the CDR3 is TGTGCCAGCAGGGTGGGAGAGTGGAAAGCCAAAAACATTCAGTACTTC. The whole variable domain, filled in from reference TRBV28 and TRBJ2-4, reads DVKVTQSSRYLVKRTGEKVFLECVQDMDHENMFWYRQDPGLGLRLIYFSYDVKMKEKGDIPEGYSVSREKKERFSLILESASTNQTSMYLCASRVGEWKAKNIQYFGAGTRLSVL.

The CDR3 spells CSVITSGTDTQYF. The CDR3 DNA reads TGCAGCGTCATCACTAGCGGCACAGATACGCAGTATTTT. The chain recombines TRBV29-1 with TRBJ2-3; 7 bases align to TRBD2. Germline loops: CDR1 SQVTM, CDR2 ANQGSEA. With V trimmed by 6 bases and J by 1 base, 4 bases remained unmatched. This CDR3 comprises 13 residues.

J is TRBJ2-1 and V is TRBV12-3 or TRBV12-4; D is undetermined. Trimming stripped 4 bases from V and 0 bases from J, with 10 bases between. The CDR3 totals 15 residues. In nucleotides, the CDR3 is TGTGCCAGCAGTTCCGGAGCCCGCTCCTACAATGAGCAGTTCTTC. It encodes CASSSGARSYNEQFF.

The CDR3 coding sequence is TGTGCCAGCAGCCAGCGGGGCTCTCCTCGTACCAATGAGCAGTACTTC. Translated: CASSQRGSPRTNEQYF. The chain carries TRBV14 and TRBJ2-5; weak D call: TRBD2 (6 bases). Germline CDR1 reads SGHDN; CDR2 reads FVKESK. Trimming removed 3 bases from V and 11 bases from J, with 25 bases in between. The CDR3 is 16 amino acids.

This clonotype came up a few times. The chain links TRBV7-9 to TRBJ2-5, with D unresolved. The CDR3 is 12 residues long. Trimming shortened V by 5 bases and J by 4 bases, and 8 bases separated the two germline ends. Germline assignment: CDR1 SEHNR and CDR2 FQNEAQ (reference sequence). CDR3 sequence reads: CASSIPRETQYF. Written as DNA, the CDR3 is TGTGCCAGCAGCATCCCGCGAGAGACCCAGTACTTC.

This clonotype was counted a few times. V is TRBV29-1 and J is TRBJ1-1, with a weak D call TRBD1 (6 bases). The CDR3 totals 13 residues. Germline CDR1 reads SQVTM; CDR2 reads ANQGSEA. V lost 6 bases and J 1 base, leaving 12 bases between the germline ends. The CDR3 DNA is TGCAGCGTAGCCGCGGACAGGAACACTGAAGCTTTCTTT. This encodes CSVAADRNTEAFF.

On this clonotype: The junction differs from germline at one of its ends, possibly a read error. V and J are TRBV24-1 and TRBJ2-1; 10 bases line up with TRBD1. The germline V gene encodes CDR1 KGHDR and CDR2 SFDVKD. CDR3 length: 14 amino acids. CDR3 loop: CSTTGTGVMREQFF. CDR3 DNA: TGTTCCACCACCGGGACAGGGGTAATGCGTGAGCAGTTCTTC.